This record concerns one T cell receptor (beta chain) sequence. Its target is not known. This CDR3 is 16 amino acids long. V was clipped by 1 base and J by 6 bases, with 20 bases between them. Per germline, CDR1 SGHTS and CDR2 YDEGEE. This entry is derived from a study of cytomegalovirus exposure and HLA in healthy donors. Broader study findings: Most sequenced TCRs were rare (though some public TCRs occurred in many donors). In a later analysis, HLA-C alleles had the fewest associated TCRs, DRB1 alleles the most.

These donors, healthy bone marrow donors, were studied. Amplification used 60 Vbeta primers and 13 Jbeta primers. Using immunoSEQ multiplex PCR, the repertoire was profiled, and TCRdb retains in-frame clones only, with some absent. The sample comprises approximately 120,000 clones, around three quarters of which are singletons, and around 7.7% rests with the top ten. V usage is TRBV5-8 and J usage is TRBJ2-7; TRBD2 is a possible D gene (6 bases). The material sequenced was PBMCs. The receptor comes from a woman aged 50 to 60 in good health and CMV-seropositive. CDR3 loop: CASSLPGRQRFGEQYF. CDR3 nucleotides: TGTGCCAGCAGCTTGCCCGGGAGACAGCGCTTTGGCGAGCAGTACTTC.